This T cell receptor (beta chain) was identified during a study of technical replicates of blood from a few donors. V lost 7 bases, J lost 4 bases, and 10 bases lay in between. There are 12 residues in the CDR3. Germline lookup yields CDR1 SGDLS and CDR2 YYNGEE. Produced via immunoSEQ multiplex PCR; TCRdb's table is partial and in-frame only. The table records some 70,000 clones, roughly 93% of them present only once. The chain employs TRBV9 and TRBJ2-3; perhaps TRBD2 as D (5 bases). The sample was T cells isolated from PBMCs. The clonotype originates from a human donor in good health. CDR3 residues: CASGREPDTQYF. CDR3 sequence (DNA): TGTGCCAGCGGTAGGGAGCCAGATACGCAGTATTTT. Combining the CDR3 with reference TRBV9 and TRBJ2-3 gives the whole variable domain DSGVTQTPKHLITATGQRVTLRCSPRSGDLSVYWYQQSLDQGLQFLIQYYNGEERAKGNILERFSAQQFPDLHSELNLSSLELGDSALYFCASGREPDTQYFGPGTRLTVL.